This TCR beta chain was identified during a study of blood T cell repertoires in COVID-19. Looking at the study overall: The analysed material was cDNA or gDNA that came from T cells, B-cell-depleted T cells, or PBMCs.

Assay used: immunoSEQ multiplex PCR; TCRdb lists only in-frame clones, some missing. The table has some 290,000 clones, around nine tenths seen once; the top ten hold 11%. Specimen: peripheral blood. This sequence originates from a woman aged 25-40 years with COVID-19, enrolled during active disease.

The CDR3: CAIKTGSTDTQYF. CDR3 coding DNA: TGTGCCATCAAGACAGGGAGCACAGATACGCAGTATTTT. The chain combines TRBV7-9 with TRBJ2-3, with 7 bases lining up with TRBD1. After removal of 10 bases from V and 0 bases from J, the junction contained 4 bases not matched to a gene. The length of the CDR3 is 13 residues. Germline V lookup: CDR1 SEHNR, CDR2 FQNEAQ (reference sequence).